One T cell receptor beta chain is described in this entry. The length of the CDR3 is 14 residues. Between the trimmed V and J ends, which lost 1 base and 5 bases, there was a span of 11 bases. Germline V gene data show CDR1 as SGHAT and CDR2 as FQNNGV. This sample was taken from a study of blood T cell repertoires in COVID-19. Study-level background: The cDNA or gDNA used as material had been derived from T cells, B-cell-depleted T cells, or PBMCs.

Per the original methods: Estimation of nucleated cell counts was performed using reference gene primer amplification. Assay: immunoSEQ multiplex PCR; the TCRdb copy retains only in-frame clones and omits some. Clonal size and the V and J genes are those of that table, whereas D and trimming came from the DNA. The sample consists of approximately 77,000 clones, 75% to 90% of them appearing once. The chain links TRBV11-2 to TRBJ1-2, with D maybe TRBD1 (6 bases). What was sequenced was peripheral blood. The clonotype comes from a woman between 70 and 85 years old with acute or convalescent COVID-19. The CDR3 loop reads CASSLVSGVYGYTF. In DNA, the CDR3 is TGTGCCAGCAGCTTAGTCTCAGGGGTATATGGCTACACCTTC. The full variable domain, its missing parts supplied by reference TRBV11-2 and TRBJ1-2, is EAGVAQSPRYKIIEKRQSVAFWCNPISGHATLYWYQQILGQGPKLLIQFQNNGVVDDSQLPKDRFSAERLKGVDSTLKIQPAKLEDSAVYLCASSLVSGVYGYTFGSGTRLTVV.